The subject of this entry is one T cell receptor (beta chain). The data originate from a study of human T cells and chemical hapten exposure. CDR3 length: 23 residues. CDR1 and CDR2 from the germline V gene are MGHRA and YSYEKL. V shed 2 bases, J shed 3 bases, and the junction held 28 bases outside the gene matches. Time point given: patch test 1, 2 weeks after DPC sensitization. Indicated treatment: therapeutic diphenylcyclopropenone sensitization with weekly scalp DPC. One entry per CDR3 protein, called by TCRdb with MiXCR from the RACE reads. The repertoire holds 300,000 to 400,000 distinct CDR3 sequences, roughly 6.9% seen once, with around 8.4% in the top ten.

This specimen was whole blood, taken in connection with sensitization to the hapten diphenylcyclopropenone (DPC). The chain combines TRBV4-1 with TRBJ1-1, with 9 bases matching TRBD1. This TCR derives from a woman younger than 35 with alopecia areata. Some clones in this sample may be carry-over from other donors' samples. The CDR3 is CASSQPSDIIGPTGGGRYTEAFF. The CDR3 DNA reads as TGCGCCAGCAGCCAACCATCGGACATTATCGGACCAACAGGGGGCGGAAGGTACACTGAAGCTTTCTTT.